Below are 3 T cell receptor beta chains sequenced from a single sample in a study of shared clonotypes between healthy human individuals. TCRdb's table, derived via immunoSEQ multiplex PCR, lists solely in-frame clones and lacks some. Here the sample spans 2 million to 2.5 million clones, approximately 94% being singletons. Sequenced material: naive CD4+ T cells sorted from blood. Subset noted: CD45RA+ positively selected. The receptors were gathered from a man aged 18 to 30 in good health.

Turning to this clone: The same CDR3 is also encoded by other DNA sequences in this sample. The gene calls are TRBV7-2 and TRBJ2-1, with TRBD1 identical over 7 bases. The CDR3 is made up of 14 amino acids. Looked up from germline, CDR1 is SGHTA and CDR2 is FQGNSA. J was trimmed by 1 base and V by 3 bases; bases with no gene match: 0. As DNA, the CDR3 is TGTGCCAGCAGCTTGGGACAGTCCTACAATGAGCAGTTCTTC. Translated: CASSLGQSYNEQFF.

The CDR3 DNA sequence: TGCGCCAGCAGCAATCAGGGGTCTTATAGCTCCTACAATGAGCAGTTCTTC. Its translation: CASSNQGSYSSYNEQFF. The chain links TRBV10-2 to TRBJ2-1, with D possibly being TRBD1 (6 bases). Per germline, CDR1 WSHSY and CDR2 SAAADI. The V and J ends lost 6 bases and 0 bases respectively, with 18 bases between them. The CDR3 extends over 17 amino acids.

J is TRBJ1-1 and V is TRBV6-5; TRBD1 agrees at 7 bases. Germline lookup yields CDR1 MNHEY and CDR2 SVGAGI. V was clipped by 10 bases and J by 8 bases; unmatched bases: 7. The CDR3 covers 11 residues. The CDR3 reads CANRGRGEAFF. The DNA of the CDR3 is TGTGCCAACAGGGGCCGGGGAGAAGCTTTCTTT.